This T cell receptor beta chain was documented in a study of CD8 T cells in ankylosing spondylitis. This clonotype was recorded many times. TCRdb itself ran the 5' RACE reads through MiXCR, one entry per CDR3 protein. The table includes a few hundred thousand distinct CDR3 sequences, about 10% detected once. Germline CDR1 reads SQVTM; CDR2 reads ANQGSEA. Trimming stripped 8 bases from V and 10 bases from J, with 14 bases between. The CDR3 loop spans 11 amino acids. The chain is built from TRBV29-1 and TRBJ2-2, with TRBD2 as a possible D gene (6 bases). The receptor comes from a male donor with ankylosing spondylitis or in good health (not recorded which). Sample: blood, either unsorted or a sorted T cell fraction (not recorded which). The CDR3 sequence: CSCGELEELFF. The CDR3 DNA sequence: TGCAGCTGCGGGGAACTCGAGGAGCTGTTTTTT.